The 32 T cell receptor beta chains given below trace back to one sample, sequenced in a study of T cell responses to AZD1222 COVID-19 vaccine. The data were produced by immunoSEQ multiplex PCR, yet TCRdb's version contains in-frame clones alone and is incomplete. The repertoire holds around 44,000 clones, around 85% seen once, with approximately 7% in the top ten. The material sequenced was peripheral blood, taken 28 days after the second AZD1222 dose. All receptors come from an adult who received the AZD1222 COVID-19 vaccine.

The V call is TRBV6-5, the J call TRBJ2-1; no clear D gene. Looked up from germline, CDR1 is MNHEY and CDR2 is SVGAGI. V lost 2 bases, J lost 3 bases, and 8 bases lay in between. This CDR3 is built from 14 residues. The CDR3 loop reads CASSYGDVYNEQFF. The DNA for the CDR3 is TGTGCCAGCAGTTACGGGGATGTCTACAATGAGCAGTTCTTC.

This chain connects TRBV7-3 to TRBJ2-2, with 8 bases lining up with TRBD1. V gave up 6 bases and J gave up 4 bases; unmatched junction bases: 10. Germline V gene data show CDR1 as SGHTA and CDR2 as FQGTGA. This CDR3 region has 16 residues. CDR3 coding DNA: TGTGCCAGCAGTCACTCAACAGGGGGTCTCACCGGGGAGCTGTTTTTT. The encoded protein is CASSHSTGGLTGELFF.

The gene calls are TRBV27 and TRBJ2-1; the match to TRBD1 covers 9 bases. The V segment lost 5 bases and the J segment 7 bases; nucleotides outside the gene matches: 9. The CDR3 sequence is 15 residues long. The germline gives CDR1 MNHEY, CDR2 SMNVEV (reference sequence). CDR3 sequence reads: CASSPNRGTGNEQFF. The CDR3 region has the DNA TGTGCCAGCAGTCCGAACAGGGGGACAGGGAATGAGCAGTTCTTC.

As DNA, the CDR3 is TGTGCCAGCAGTCCCCGACGGGGGGGCGAGCAGTACTTC. Protein sequence: CASSPRRGGEQYF. The chain combines TRBV6-5 with TRBJ2-7, with 8 bases identical to TRBD2. V lost 5 bases and J lost 6; bases outside the gene matches: 6. The CDR3 has 13 residues. Germline values: CDR1 MNHEY, CDR2 SVGAGI.

The chain combines TRBV27 with TRBJ2-7; D not certain. V was cut by 3 bases and J by 3 bases, with 12 bases left in between. Germline lookup yields CDR1 MNHEY and CDR2 SMNVEV (reference sequence). This CDR3 has 14 residues. For the CDR3, the DNA is TGTGCCAGCAGTTTCGGTTCTCTCTACTACGAGCAGTACTTC. Translation: CASSFGSLYYEQYF.

This chain joins TRBV19 and TRBJ1-5, with 9 bases matching TRBD1. CDR1 and CDR2 from the germline V gene are LNHDA and SQIVND (reference sequence). J gave up 5 bases and V 4 bases, and 6 bases lay outside the gene matches. This CDR3 is built from 15 residues. The CDR3 protein is CASSRTGGSYQPQHF. The CDR3 DNA reads TGTGCCAGTAGTAGAACAGGGGGCTCTTATCAGCCCCAGCATTTT.

The V gene is TRBV27, the J gene TRBJ1-1; 9 nucleotides agree with TRBD1. V dropped 7 bases and J dropped 1; count of bases not matched to a gene: 4. This CDR3 is built from 14 residues. Germline V lookup: CDR1 MNHEY, CDR2 SMNVEV (reference sequence). The CDR3 region is CASTLTGGNTEAFF. The CDR3 DNA sequence: TGTGCCAGCACCTTGACAGGGGGGAACACTGAAGCTTTCTTT.

The chain joins TRBV28 to TRBJ2-7; a possible D gene is TRBD1 (6 bases). The CDR3 spans 12 residues. CDR1 MDHEN and CDR2 SYDVKM come from the germline V gene. V was cut by 10 bases and J by 3 bases, with 13 bases left in between. The CDR3 DNA reads as TGTGCCATCCAGGGGCGAGTCTACGAGCAGTACTTC. It is translated as CAIQGRVYEQYF.

The gene calls are TRBV19 and TRBJ1-1; perhaps TRBD1 as D (6 bases). In germline, CDR1 is LNHDA, CDR2 SQIVND (reference sequence). Deletions cut 6 bases from V and 0 bases from J, with 14 bases between. There are 15 residues in the CDR3. The CDR3 loop is CASRGGPSLNTEAFF. The CDR3 nucleotides are TGTGCCAGTAGAGGGGGTCCCTCCCTGAACACTGAAGCTTTCTTT.

This rearrangement joins TRBV28 to TRBJ1-2; D is unclear. The V gene lost 10 bases and the J gene lost 1 base, with 13 bases spanning the gap. The CDR3 totals 13 residues. CDR1 is MDHEN, CDR2 SYDVKM, per germline. DNA of the CDR3: TGTGCCACCCAAGAGCCGTTTAACTATGGCTACACCTTC. This translates into CATQEPFNYGYTF.

V gene TRBV3-1 (or the pseudogene TRBV3-2) combines with J gene TRBJ2-7; either TRBD1 or TRBD2 may fit D (5 bases each). V was cut by 1 base and J by 4 bases, with 17 bases left in between. The CDR3 totals 16 residues. Germline CDR1 LGHDT, CDR2 YNNKEL (reference sequence). The CDR3 nucleotides are TGTGCCAGCAGCCAAGGGGACCGCGCTTTAAATTACGAGCAGTACTTC. Its protein product is CASSQGDRALNYEQYF.

The chain carries TRBV28 and TRBJ2-7; D assignment may be TRBD1 or TRBD2 (5 bases each). The V gene's germline CDR1 is MDHEN and CDR2 SYDVKM. CDR3 length equals 13 residues. Deletions cut 6 bases from V and 7 bases from J, with 16 bases between. The CDR3 protein is CASSMDTPGEQYF. Here the CDR3 DNA reads TGTGCCAGCAGCATGGACACCCCGGGAGAGCAGTACTTC.

This chain links TRBV9 with TRBJ2-3; 9 bases match TRBD1. V gave up 3 bases and J gave up 6 bases; unmatched junction bases: 8. Per germline, CDR1 SGDLS and CDR2 YYNGEE. The CDR3 is 15 amino acids. The CDR3 here is CASSARDRAVDTQYF. In DNA form, the CDR3 reads TGTGCCAGCAGCGCCCGGGACAGGGCAGTTGATACGCAGTATTTT.

The chain uses TRBV21-1 and TRBJ2-5; the table names TRBD2, a call not compared with the DNA. TRBV21-1 is an annotated pseudogene. This CDR3 is 15 amino acids long. The CDR3 sequence: CASSNEREETETQYF. For the CDR3, the DNA is TGTGCCAGCAGCAACGAGCGGGAGGAAACAGAGACCCAGTACTTC.

The V call is TRBV27, the J call TRBJ1-4; no clear D. CDR1 and CDR2 (germline): MNHEY, SMNVEV (reference sequence). Trimming stripped 5 bases from V and 7 bases from J, with 17 bases between. The CDR3 sequence is 15 residues long. CDR3 in amino acids: CASSLRSGVSEKLFF. CDR3 sequence (DNA): TGTGCCAGCAGTCTTCGTTCGGGTGTAAGTGAAAAACTGTTTTTT.

This sequence joins TRBV5-4 and TRBJ1-1, with D perhaps matching TRBD1 (6 bases). This CDR3 is 13 amino acids long. Between the trimmed V and J ends, which lost 0 bases and 5 bases, there was a span of 8 bases. Germline V gives CDR1 SGHNT, CDR2 YYREEE (reference sequence). CDR3 in amino acids: CASSLAGATEAFF. CDR3 in DNA: TGTGCCAGCAGCTTGGCAGGGGCAACTGAAGCTTTCTTT.

The rearrangement uses TRBV24-1 and TRBJ2-7, with TRBD1 matching 9 bases. The CDR3 runs 15 residues. Germline V CDR1 and CDR2: KGHDR, SFDVKD. The trim removed 3 bases at V and 5 bases at J, leaving 7 bases unmatched. CDR3 amino acids: CATSDPQGAVHEQYF. DNA for the CDR3: TGTGCCACCAGTGATCCACAGGGGGCGGTCCACGAGCAGTACTTC.

Points on this clone: The junction departs from the called germline gene at one end, perhaps through a read error. The chain carries TRBV7-2 and TRBJ2-5; 10 bases are a match to TRBD2. The CDR3 spans 14 residues. Germline assignment: CDR1 SGHTA and CDR2 FQGNSA. The CDR3 spells CASRLAGGSETQYF. The CDR3 DNA reads as TGTGCCAGCAGATTAGCGGGAGGCTCGGAGACCCAGTACTTC.

This chain uses TRBV4-1 with TRBJ2-7, with 9 bases lining up with TRBD1. The CDR3 consists of 15 residues. The V and J ends lost 3 bases and 4 bases, in that order; junction bases with no gene match: 7. From germline, CDR1 is MGHRA and CDR2 YSYEKL. The CDR3: CASSHEDRGGYEQYF. As DNA, the CDR3 is TGCGCCAGCAGCCATGAGGACAGGGGAGGGTACGAGCAGTACTTC.

This rearrangement joins TRBV15 to TRBJ1-5; D uncertain. This CDR3 is built from 12 residues. CDR1 is LNHNV, CDR2 YYDKDF, per germline (reference sequence). V shed 1 base and J shed 4 bases, with 2 bases lying between them. The CDR3 region is CATSRANQPQHF. DNA for the CDR3: TGTGCCACCAGCAGAGCGAATCAGCCCCAGCATTTT.

This rearrangement joins TRBV12-3 or TRBV12-4 to TRBJ2-5; D may be TRBD2 (5 bases). Trimming took off 7 bases at V and 5 bases at J, with 14 bases between the two ends. The length of the CDR3 is 13 residues. Written as DNA, the CDR3 is TGTGCCAGCACCGGCCTAGCTTTCGAGACCCAGTACTTC. This codes for CASTGLAFETQYF.

The chain combines TRBV7-9 with TRBJ1-4, with no clear D. V dropped 0 bases and J dropped 7 bases, with 9 bases sitting between them. CDR3 length: 14 amino acids. Germline assignment: CDR1 SEHNR and CDR2 FQNEAQ (reference sequence). For the CDR3, the DNA is TGTGCCAGCAGCTTAGCGCGGATAGGTGAAAAACTGTTTTTT. Residues: CASSLARIGEKLFF.

The sample holds a few counts of this clone. The chain carries TRBV7-2 and TRBJ1-4, with D possibly TRBD1 on 5 matching bases. V gave up 1 base and J gave up 3 bases, with 18 bases separating them. The CDR3 sequence is 18 residues long. From germline, CDR1 is SGHTA and CDR2 FQGNSA. As DNA, the CDR3 is TGTGCCAGCAGCTTAGGGGGCACTTCTCTGGTTGCTAATGAAAAACTGTTTTTT. This translates into CASSLGGTSLVANEKLFF.

The rearrangement joins TRBV7-9 to TRBJ1-4; D call uncertain. In germline, CDR1 is SEHNR, CDR2 FQNEAQ (reference sequence). Trimming stripped 1 base from V and 0 bases from J, with 6 bases between. The CDR3 spans 15 residues. The CDR3 DNA reads TGTGCCAGCAGCTTAGAAAGAACAACTAATGAAAAACTGTTTTTT. Translated: CASSLERTTNEKLFF.

The chain uses TRBV4-2 and TRBJ1-4; D may be TRBD1 (6 bases). This CDR3 comprises 16 residues. The germline gives CDR1 LGHNA, CDR2 YNFKEQ. Trimming removed 0 bases at V and 7 bases at J, with 15 bases between. The CDR3 DNA follows: TGTGCCAGCAGCCAAGATAGGGCAGGGGCGGGTGAAAAACTGTTTTTT. It is translated as CASSQDRAGAGEKLFF.

The chain couples TRBV4-2 to TRBJ2-2; 13 bases map to TRBD2. Unmatched junction bases numbered 2, after V lost 0 bases and J lost 1 base. Per germline, CDR1 LGHNA and CDR2 YNFKEQ. The CDR3 is 18 residues long. This CDR3 reads CASSQETSGRVNTGELFF. In DNA, the CDR3 is TGTGCCAGCAGCCAAGAAACTAGCGGGAGGGTGAACACCGGGGAGCTGTTTTTT.

The chain uses TRBV19 and TRBJ2-3, with D perhaps given as TRBD1 or TRBD2 (5 bases each). The germline V gene has CDR1 LNHDA and CDR2 SQIVND (reference sequence). V was cut by 8 bases and J by 5 bases, with 8 bases left in between. The CDR3 is made up of 11 amino acids. The CDR3 nucleotides read TGTGCCAGTCTGAGGGGAGATACGCAGTATTTT. Translated: CASLRGDTQYF.

This clone appeared a single time. This sequence joins TRBV4-1 and TRBJ2-3; D unresolved. Per the germline V gene, CDR1 is MGHRA and CDR2 is YSYEKL. This CDR3 has 15 residues. Trimming shortened V by 2 bases and J by 4 bases, and 13 bases separated the two germline ends. The CDR3 region is CASSQPRTPPDTQYF. In DNA, the CDR3 is TGCGCCAGCAGCCAACCTCGCACCCCCCCAGATACGCAGTATTTT.

CDR3 in amino acids: CASSGGPRGSGRPDTQYF. The CDR3 DNA reads TGTGCCAGCAGTGGGGGGCCTCGGGGTAGCGGGAGGCCAGATACGCAGTATTTT. The chain is built from TRBV3-1 (or the pseudogene TRBV3-2) and TRBJ2-3, with TRBD2 matching 10 bases. There are 18 residues in the CDR3. With V trimmed by 6 bases and J by 4 bases, 16 bases remained unmatched. Germline V gene sequence: CDR1 LGHDT, CDR2 YNNKEL (reference sequence).

For the CDR3, the DNA is TGTGCCAGCACCCATCCTAGGACAGGGATGGGGACCGGGGAGCTGTTTTTT. This encodes CASTHPRTGMGTGELFF. V and J are TRBV27 and TRBJ2-2; 8 bases are shared with TRBD1. V lost 7 bases, J lost 5 bases, and 15 bases stayed unmatched. The CDR3 contains 17 residues. Germline lookup yields CDR1 MNHEY and CDR2 SMNVEV (reference sequence).

V gene TRBV28 combines with J gene TRBJ2-5, with 8 bases fitting TRBD2. Germline V gene data show CDR1 as MDHEN and CDR2 as SYDVKM. J lost 5 bases, V lost 5 bases, and 10 bases had no gene match. The CDR3 spans 15 residues. Here the CDR3 DNA reads TGTGCCAGCAGTCAGCAACTAGCGGAAGGGGAGACCCAGTACTTC. Its translation is CASSQQLAEGETQYF.

The rearrangement uses TRBV7-8 and TRBJ1-5; 7 bases match TRBD1. The trim removed 5 bases at V and 1 base at J, leaving 11 bases unmatched. Germline V gene sequence: CDR1 SGHVS, CDR2 FQNEAQ. The CDR3 contains 17 residues. The CDR3 coding sequence is TGTGCCAGCAGCACCGGGGAGGGGGCGCGGAGCAATCAGCCCCAGCATTTT. Residues: CASSTGEGARSNQPQHF.